The next 31 T cell receptor beta chains were all read from a single sample in a study of control samples from healthy donors and cancer patients. TCRdb's copy holds only in-frame clones and misses some; the assay was immunoSEQ multiplex PCR. The repertoire holds 130,000 or so clones, roughly 84% seen once, with roughly 3.2% in the top ten. Sequencing used blood. These receptors were collected from a man in his forties or fifties in good health.

The V and J genes are TRBV19 and TRBJ1-5; D is undetermined. This CDR3 region has 15 residues. The V gene's germline CDR1 is LNHDA and CDR2 SQIVND (reference sequence). Trimming took off 4 bases at V and 0 bases at J, with 10 bases between the two ends. The CDR3 loop is CASSTWRDSNQPQHF. The CDR3 DNA is TGTGCCAGTAGTACATGGAGGGATAGCAATCAGCCCCAGCATTTT.

The genes are TRBV6-1 and TRBJ1-5; D possibly corresponds to TRBD1 (6 bases). This CDR3 spans 16 amino acids. The V gene lost 0 bases and the J gene lost 4 bases, with 13 bases spanning the gap. Germline CDR1 is MNHNS and CDR2 is SASEGT. The DNA of the CDR3 is TGTGCCAGCAGTGAAGCGCATGGGGGCAGGAATCAGCCCCAGCATTTT. Translated: CASSEAHGGRNQPQHF.

This rearrangement joins TRBV6-5 to TRBJ1-2; 8 nucleotides match TRBD1. V trimming: 4 bases; J trimming: 6 bases; junction bases outside the gene matches: 10. The germline V gene has CDR1 MNHEY and CDR2 SVGAGI. The CDR3 totals 15 residues. CDR3 DNA sequence: TGTGCCAGCAGTTCTCCCGTCCAGGGGGCGCATGGCTACACCTTC. Residues: CASSSPVQGAHGYTF.

In its sample, this clone was seen once. This sequence joins TRBV9 and TRBJ1-1; D is unclear. Germline CDR1 is SGDLS and CDR2 is YYNGEE. V lost 4 bases and J lost 1, with 8 bases in between. CDR3 size: 13 residues. CDR3 DNA sequence: TGTGCCAGCAGCAGGACCGGGAACACTGAAGCTTTCTTT. Its protein is CASSRTGNTEAFF.

This clone came up once. This sequence joins TRBV5-6 and TRBJ2-7; D may be TRBD2 (6 bases). Looked up from germline, CDR1 is SGHDT and CDR2 is YYEEEE. Deletions cut 0 bases from V and 3 bases from J, with 13 bases between. The CDR3 is 15 amino acids. The DNA for the CDR3 is TGTGCCAGCAGCTTGGGTGGAGGGGCCTACTACGAGCAGTACTTC. Amino acids: CASSLGGGAYYEQYF.

The J gene is TRBJ2-7, the V gene TRBV7-9, with D perhaps matching TRBD1 or TRBD2 (5 bases each). CDR3 length: 15 residues. Trimming pared 2 bases from V and 0 bases from J, leaving 11 bases between. The germline V gene encodes CDR1 SEHNR and CDR2 FQNEAQ (reference sequence). CDR3 nucleotide sequence: TGTGCCAGCAGCTTATTTGGGACGAACTCCTACGAGCAGTACTTC. Its protein product is CASSLFGTNSYEQYF.

This clone was seen once. The chain couples TRBV7-3 to TRBJ2-5; D perhaps matches TRBD2 (5 bases). Trimming cost V 2 bases and J 0 bases, with 7 bases left between them. In germline, CDR1 is SGHTA, CDR2 FQGTGA. The CDR3 is 14 amino acids. Written as DNA, the CDR3 is TGTGCCAGCAGCTTATCCGGGAACCAAGAGACCCAGTACTTC. Amino acids: CASSLSGNQETQYF. The full variable domain, completed using reference TRBV7-3 and TRBJ2-5, is GAGVSQTPSNKVTEKGKYVELRCDPISGHTALYWYRQSLGQGPEFLIYFQGTGAADDSGLPNDRFFAVRPEGSVSTLKIQRTERGDSAVYLCASSLSGNQETQYFGPGTRLLVL.

The V and J genes are TRBV3-1 (or the pseudogene TRBV3-2) and TRBJ1-6; 8 bases match TRBD1. Germline loops: CDR1 LGHDT, CDR2 YNNKEL (reference sequence). This CDR3 is 16 amino acids long. V was clipped by 2 bases and J by 7 bases; unmatched bases: 7. The CDR3 here is CASSQYRTGNNSPLHF. CDR3 coding DNA: TGTGCCAGCAGCCAATACAGGACAGGGAACAATTCACCCCTCCACTTT.

This chain links TRBV7-2 with TRBJ2-1; weak D call: TRBD1 (6 bases). With 5 bases removed from V and 5 bases from J, the gap between germline ends came to 16 bases. This CDR3 is 15 amino acids long. Germline assignment: CDR1 SGHTA and CDR2 FQGNSA. CDR3 amino acids: CASSNRDKIHNEQFF. For the CDR3, the DNA is TGTGCCAGCAGCAACCGGGACAAGATACACAATGAGCAGTTCTTC.

The chain has TRBV5-4 and TRBJ1-5, with a possible D match to TRBD1 (5 bases). This CDR3 has 14 amino acids. Trimming removed 5 bases at V and 2 bases at J, with 11 bases between. Germline CDR1 reads SGHNT; CDR2 reads YYREEE (reference sequence). Here the CDR3 reads CASRSGHCNQPQHF. The CDR3 DNA reads TGTGCCAGCAGGTCCGGACACTGCAATCAGCCCCAGCATTTT. Looking up the rest from reference TRBV5-4 and TRBJ1-5 gives the full variable domain: ETGVTQSPTHLIKTRGQQVTLRCSSQSGHNTVSWYQQALGQGPQFIFQYYREEENGRGNFPPRFSGLQFPNYSSELNVNALELDDSALYLCASRSGHCNQPQHFGDGTRLSIL.

The gene calls are TRBV15 and TRBJ1-4; unclear D gene. The V end lost 9 bases, the J end lost 8 bases, and 16 bases lay between the germline ends. Germline values: CDR1 LNHNV, CDR2 YYDKDF (reference sequence). CDR3 length: 13 residues. CDR3 protein: CATNRGGGEKLFF. CDR3 sequence (DNA): TGTGCCACGAACCGGGGAGGCGGCGAAAAACTGTTTTTT.

CDR3 loop: CASSQTGRSNTEAFF. The CDR3 DNA reads as TGTGCCAGCAGCCAAACGGGACGGTCGAACACTGAAGCTTTCTTT. This chain joins TRBV7-3 and TRBJ1-1; TRBD1 might be the D (5 bases). The CDR3 consists of 15 residues. V lost 5 bases and J 1 base, leaving 14 bases between the germline ends. Germline V gene sequence: CDR1 SGHTA, CDR2 FQGTGA.

This clone has a single count. The chain combines TRBV5-4 with TRBJ1-6, with D perhaps TRBD1 (5 bases). CDR1 SGHNT and CDR2 YYREEE come from the germline V gene (reference sequence). This CDR3 spans 15 amino acids. Trimming pared 0 bases from V and 7 bases from J, leaving 11 bases between. The DNA of the CDR3 is TGTGCCAGCAGCTTGGATCAGGGTGCCAATTCACCCCTCCACTTT. Translated: CASSLDQGANSPLHF.

This chain joins TRBV30 and TRBJ2-7; tentative D call: TRBD1 (7 bases). This CDR3 contains 12 residues. From germline, CDR1 is GTSNPN and CDR2 SVGIG (reference sequence). Trimming pared 4 bases from V and 6 bases from J, leaving 13 bases between. CDR3 amino acids: CAWIRGDFEQYF. The CDR3 DNA reads as TGTGCCTGGATCAGGGGGGACTTCGAGCAGTACTTC.

The V and J genes are TRBV7-7 and TRBJ2-5; 11 bases line up with TRBD2. The ends lost 4 bases at V and 8 bases at J; junction bases unmatched: 12. CDR3 length: 16 amino acids. The germline V gene encodes CDR1 SSHAT and CDR2 FNYEAQ (reference sequence). The chain's CDR3 is CASSSLTSGVPGTQYF. The CDR3 DNA is TGTGCCAGCAGCTCCTTGACTAGCGGGGTACCTGGAACCCAGTACTTC.

The V gene is TRBV5-1, the J gene TRBJ2-3, with D maybe TRBD2 (6 bases). This CDR3 has 16 amino acids. The V gene lost 0 bases and the J gene lost 2 bases, with 13 bases spanning the gap. CDR1 and CDR2 (germline): SGHRS, YFSETQ. The CDR3 loop is CASSLDAGRYTDTQYF. The CDR3 DNA reads TGCGCCAGCAGCTTGGACGCGGGGAGGTACACAGATACGCAGTATTTT.

The chain employs TRBV5-4 and TRBJ2-7; possibly TRBD1 for D (5 bases). This CDR3 has 13 residues. The V end was cut by 1 base, the J end by 6 bases, with 11 bases between. CDR1 SGHNT and CDR2 YYREEE come from the germline V gene (reference sequence). CDR3 in DNA: TGTGCCAGCAGCTTGTACAGGTATTCCGAGCAGTACTTC. This translates into CASSLYRYSEQYF.

The chain combines TRBV28 with TRBJ1-2; unclear D gene. V lost 7 bases and J 1 base, leaving 7 bases between the germline ends. CDR1 is MDHEN, CDR2 SYDVKM, per germline. The CDR3 is made up of 12 amino acids. CDR3 amino acids: CASTLVNYGYTF. CDR3 DNA: TGTGCCAGCACCCTTGTTAACTATGGCTACACCTTC.

V is TRBV28 and J is TRBJ1-2; no reliable D call. The CDR3 has 15 amino acids. Germline V gives CDR1 MDHEN, CDR2 SYDVKM. V was shortened by 5 bases and J by 8 bases, with 21 bases between the two germline ends. CDR3 amino acids: CASSADRTANIGYTF. The CDR3 DNA reads TGTGCCAGCAGTGCCGATCGTACAGCCAACATCGGCTACACCTTC.

The chain joins TRBV30 to TRBJ2-3; D is ambiguous. Trimming left V 6 bases short and J 0 bases short, with 10 bases between. Germline CDR1 GTSNPN, CDR2 SVGIG (reference sequence). The CDR3 has 13 amino acids. Here the CDR3 reads CACRRPSTDTQYF. The CDR3 coding sequence is TGTGCCTGCCGCCGCCCTAGCACAGATACGCAGTATTTT.

V and J are TRBV11-3 and TRBJ2-2, with TRBD1 matching over 9 bases. V gave up 5 bases and J gave up 0 bases; unmatched junction bases: 13. Germline V CDR1 and CDR2: SGHNT, YENEEA. The CDR3 runs 19 residues. The CDR3, as DNA: TGTGCCAGCAGCACACAGGGGGCGCGGAAATACGCGAACACCGGGGAGCTGTTTTTT. As protein: CASSTQGARKYANTGELFF. Looking up the rest from reference TRBV11-3 and TRBJ2-2 gives the full variable domain: EAGVVQSPRYKIIEKKQPVAFWCNPISGHNTLYWYLQNLGQGPELLIRYENEEAVDDSQLPKDRFSAERLKGVDSTLKIQPAELGDSAVYLCASSTQGARKYANTGELFFGEGSRLTVL.

This clone occurred a few times. J is TRBJ1-4 and V is TRBV5-4; 8 nucleotides line up with TRBD1. V dropped 5 bases and J dropped 7; count of bases not matched to a gene: 7. CDR3 size: 14 residues. Looked up from germline, CDR1 is SGHNT and CDR2 is YYREEE (reference sequence). The CDR3 DNA reads TGTGCCAGCAGTCTGGACAGGGCAGGTGAAAAACTGTTTTTT. Translation: CASSLDRAGEKLFF.

J is TRBJ2-5 and V is TRBV11-1; 9 bases are shared with TRBD1. The germline gives CDR1 SGHAT, CDR2 FQDESV (reference sequence). V dropped 5 bases and J dropped 4; count of bases not matched to a gene: 8. CDR3 size: 15 residues. The CDR3 loop is CASSVTGGLGETQYF. CDR3 coding DNA: TGTGCCAGCAGCGTTACAGGGGGCTTAGGAGAGACCCAGTACTTC.

For the CDR3, the DNA is TGTGCCAGCAGCTCGAAGGACAGGTTCCCCTACGAGCAGTACTTC. Translated: CASSSKDRFPYEQYF. This rearrangement joins TRBV13 to TRBJ2-7, with 7 bases identical to TRBD1. CDR1 is PRHDT, CDR2 FYEKMQ, per germline (reference sequence). The CDR3 is 15 residues long. The ends lost 4 bases at V and 2 bases at J; junction bases unmatched: 8.

This clone was counted only a few times. This chain joins TRBV5-1 and TRBJ1-1, with D unclear. The V and J ends lost 0 bases and 0 bases respectively, with 9 bases between them. Germline CDR1 and CDR2: SGHRS and YFSETQ. CDR3 length: 15 residues. This chain's CDR3 is CASSLVWGVNTEAFF. The CDR3 nucleotides are TGCGCCAGCAGCTTGGTTTGGGGAGTGAACACTGAAGCTTTCTTT.

V is TRBV2 and J is TRBJ1-1; TRBD1 aligns across 11 bases. The CDR3 totals 14 residues. V shed 8 bases and J 6 bases; nucleotides not matched to a gene: 8. Germline V gives CDR1 SNHLY, CDR2 FYNNEI. CDR3 bases: TGTGCCAGCGGGGGACAGGGGGTTCTTTCTGAAGCTTTCTTT. Its protein is CASGGQGVLSEAFF.

This chain links TRBV9 with TRBJ2-1, with D perhaps assigned TRBD1 or TRBD2 (5 bases each). The V gene's germline CDR1 is SGDLS and CDR2 YYNGEE. Trimming took 4 bases from V and 6 from J, leaving 8 bases between them. This CDR3 spans 12 amino acids. This chain's CDR3 is CASSTGANEQFF. The CDR3 DNA follows: TGTGCCAGCAGCACCGGGGCCAATGAGCAGTTCTTC.

The V call is TRBV28, the J call TRBJ1-5; 7 nucleotides align to TRBD1. The CDR3 is 15 residues long. The V gene's germline CDR1 is MDHEN and CDR2 SYDVKM. With V trimmed by 3 bases and J by 7 bases, 9 bases remained unmatched. Written as DNA, the CDR3 is TGTGCCAGCAGTTTTCTGGCAGGGGGTCGGCAGCCCCAGCATTTT. Amino acid sequence: CASSFLAGGRQPQHF.

The chain's CDR3 is CASSAPTGGGTGELFF. DNA of the CDR3: TGTGCCAGCAGCGCGCCGACAGGGGGTGGGACCGGGGAGCTGTTTTTT. The genes are TRBV5-4 and TRBJ2-2; 9 bases match TRBD1. The CDR3 is 16 residues long. The V and J ends lost 4 bases and 5 bases, in that order; junction bases with no gene match: 9. CDR1 SGHNT and CDR2 YYREEE come from the germline V gene (reference sequence). Looking up the rest from reference TRBV5-4 and TRBJ2-2 gives the full variable domain: ETGVTQSPTHLIKTRGQQVTLRCSSQSGHNTVSWYQQALGQGPQFIFQYYREEENGRGNFPPRFSGLQFPNYSSELNVNALELDDSALYLCASSAPTGGGTGELFFGEGSRLTVL.

The V and J genes are TRBV2 and TRBJ1-2; D gene uncertain. The V end was cut by 5 bases, the J end by 10 bases, with 17 bases between. The CDR3 consists of 13 residues. From germline, CDR1 is SNHLY and CDR2 FYNNEI. CDR3 coding DNA: TGTGCCAGCAGTAAAAGGACTGAACCTACCTACACCTTC. Its protein product is CASSKRTEPTYTF.

The J gene is TRBJ1-1, the V gene TRBV29-1; the match to TRBD1 covers 9 bases. V shed 6 bases, J shed 4 bases, and the junction held 18 bases outside the gene matches. In germline, CDR1 is SQVTM, CDR2 ANQGSEA. The CDR3 has 17 residues. CDR3 coding DNA: TGCAGCGTCATCCCCGGGACAGGGAACGTTCGAGGCACTGAAGCTTTCTTT. It yields the protein CSVIPGTGNVRGTEAFF. Looking up the rest from reference TRBV29-1 and TRBJ1-1 gives the full variable domain: SAVISQKPSRDICQRGTSLTIQCQVDSQVTMMFWYRQQPGQSLTLIATANQGSEATYESGFVIDKFPISRPNLTFSTLTVSNMSPEDSSIYLCSVIPGTGNVRGTEAFFGQGTRLTVV.